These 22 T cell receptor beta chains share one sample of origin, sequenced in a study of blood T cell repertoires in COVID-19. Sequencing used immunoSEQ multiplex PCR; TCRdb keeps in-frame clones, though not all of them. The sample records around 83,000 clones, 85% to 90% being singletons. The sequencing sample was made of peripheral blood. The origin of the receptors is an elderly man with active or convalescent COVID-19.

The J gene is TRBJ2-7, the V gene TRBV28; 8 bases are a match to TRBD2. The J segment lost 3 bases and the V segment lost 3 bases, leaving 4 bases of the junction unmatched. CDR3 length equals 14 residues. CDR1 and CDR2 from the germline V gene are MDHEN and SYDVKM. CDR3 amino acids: CASSFGLANYEQYV. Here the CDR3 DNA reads TGTGCCAGCAGTTTCGGACTAGCCAACTACGAGCAGTACGTC.

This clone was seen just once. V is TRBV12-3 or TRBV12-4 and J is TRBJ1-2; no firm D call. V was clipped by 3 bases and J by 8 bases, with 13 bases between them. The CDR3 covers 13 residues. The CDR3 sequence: CASSFTLREGYTF. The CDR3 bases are TGTGCCAGCAGTTTCACCCTCCGGGAAGGCTACACCTTC.

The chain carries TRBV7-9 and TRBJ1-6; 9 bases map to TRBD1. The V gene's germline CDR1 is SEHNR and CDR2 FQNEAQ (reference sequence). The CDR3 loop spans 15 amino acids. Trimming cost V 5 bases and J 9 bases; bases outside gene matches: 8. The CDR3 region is CASSVSRQGGSPLHF. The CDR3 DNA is TGTGCCAGCAGCGTTAGTCGACAGGGGGGTTCACCCCTCCACTTT.

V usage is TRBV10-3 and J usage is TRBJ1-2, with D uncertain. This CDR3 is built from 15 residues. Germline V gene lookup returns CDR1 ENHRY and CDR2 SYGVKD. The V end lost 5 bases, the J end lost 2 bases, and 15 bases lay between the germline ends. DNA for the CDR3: TGTGCCATCAGTTCTCCCACCGGGAAGAACTATGGCTACACCTTC. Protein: CAISSPTGKNYGYTF.

The CDR3 region is CASSQEGLRGTSGSGTGELFF. The DNA of the CDR3 is TGCGCCAGCAGCCAAGAGGGCCTACGAGGGACTAGCGGGAGTGGAACCGGGGAGCTGTTTTTT. The chain combines TRBV4-1 with TRBJ2-2, with 14 positions matching TRBD2. CDR1 and CDR2 from the germline V gene are MGHRA and YSYEKL. V lost 0 bases to trimming and J lost 5 bases; unmatched junction nucleotides: 14. The CDR3 is made up of 21 amino acids.

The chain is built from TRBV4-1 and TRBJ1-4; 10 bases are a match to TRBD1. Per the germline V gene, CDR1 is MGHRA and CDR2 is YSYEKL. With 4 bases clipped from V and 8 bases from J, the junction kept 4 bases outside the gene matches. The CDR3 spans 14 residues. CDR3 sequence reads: CASSPDRGLEKLFF. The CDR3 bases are TGCGCCAGCAGCCCAGACAGGGGGCTAGAAAAACTGTTTTTT.

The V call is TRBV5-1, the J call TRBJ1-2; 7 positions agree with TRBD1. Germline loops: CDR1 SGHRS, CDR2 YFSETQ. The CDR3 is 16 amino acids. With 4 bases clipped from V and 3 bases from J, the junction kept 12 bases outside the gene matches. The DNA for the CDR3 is TGCGCCAGCAGCCCCGCGGGACAGCGAGTAGACTATGGCTACACCTTC. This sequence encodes CASSPAGQRVDYGYTF.

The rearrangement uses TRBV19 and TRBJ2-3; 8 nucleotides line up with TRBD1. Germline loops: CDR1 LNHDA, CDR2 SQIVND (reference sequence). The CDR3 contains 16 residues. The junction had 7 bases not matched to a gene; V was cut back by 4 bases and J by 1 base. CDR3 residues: CASSRTPGQGTDTQYF. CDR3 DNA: TGTGCCAGTAGTAGGACGCCGGGACAGGGCACAGATACGCAGTATTTT.

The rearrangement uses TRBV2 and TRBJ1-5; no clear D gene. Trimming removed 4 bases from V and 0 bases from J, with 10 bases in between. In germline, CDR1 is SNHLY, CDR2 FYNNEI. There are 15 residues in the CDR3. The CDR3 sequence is CASSVSGLSNQPQHF. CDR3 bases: TGTGCCAGCAGTGTGTCAGGACTTAGCAATCAGCCCCAGCATTTT. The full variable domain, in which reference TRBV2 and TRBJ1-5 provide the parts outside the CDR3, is EPEVTQTPSHQVTQMGQEVILRCVPISNHLYFYWYRQILGQKVEFLVSFYNNEISEKSEIFDDQFSVERPDGSNFTLKIRSTKLEDSAMYFCASSVSGLSNQPQHFGDGTRLSIL.

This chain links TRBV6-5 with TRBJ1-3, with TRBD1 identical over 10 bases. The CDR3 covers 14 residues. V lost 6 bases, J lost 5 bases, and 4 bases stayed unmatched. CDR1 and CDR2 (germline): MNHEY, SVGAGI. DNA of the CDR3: TGTGCCAGCAGCCCGGGACAGGGGAGAAACACCATATATTTT. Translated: CASSPGQGRNTIYF.

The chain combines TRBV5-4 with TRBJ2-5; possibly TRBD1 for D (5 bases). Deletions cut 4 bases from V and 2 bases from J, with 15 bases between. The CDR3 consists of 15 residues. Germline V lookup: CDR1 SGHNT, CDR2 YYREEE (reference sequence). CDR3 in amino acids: CASSQGQGLQETQYF. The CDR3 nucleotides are TGTGCCAGCAGCCAGGGCCAAGGGCTGCAAGAGACCCAGTACTTC.

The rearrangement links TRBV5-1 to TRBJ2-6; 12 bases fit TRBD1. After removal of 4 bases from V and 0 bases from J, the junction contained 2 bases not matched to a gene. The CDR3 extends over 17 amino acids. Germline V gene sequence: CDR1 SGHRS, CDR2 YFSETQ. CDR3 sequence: CASSRDRGPSGANVLTF. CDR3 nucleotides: TGCGCCAGCAGCAGGGACAGGGGGCCCTCTGGGGCCAACGTCCTGACTTTC.

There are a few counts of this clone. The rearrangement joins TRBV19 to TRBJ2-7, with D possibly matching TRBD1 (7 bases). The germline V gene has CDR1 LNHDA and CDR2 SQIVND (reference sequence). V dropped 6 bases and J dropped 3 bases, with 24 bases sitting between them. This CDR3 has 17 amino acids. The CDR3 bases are TGTGCCAGTAGGAGAGGAGGGGGCCATACGTTCTTCTACGAGCAGTACGTC. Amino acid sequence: CASRRGGGHTFFYEQYV.

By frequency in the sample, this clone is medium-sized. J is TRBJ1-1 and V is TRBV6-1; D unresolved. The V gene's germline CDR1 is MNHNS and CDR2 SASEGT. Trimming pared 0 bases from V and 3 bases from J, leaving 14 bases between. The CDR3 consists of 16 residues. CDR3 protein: CASSEALLGLYTEAFF. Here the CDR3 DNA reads TGTGCCAGCAGTGAAGCGCTTCTAGGCTTATACACTGAAGCTTTCTTT.

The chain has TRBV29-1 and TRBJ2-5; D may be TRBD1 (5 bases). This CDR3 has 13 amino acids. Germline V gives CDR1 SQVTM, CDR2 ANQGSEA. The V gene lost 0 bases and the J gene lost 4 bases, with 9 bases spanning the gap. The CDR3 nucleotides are TGCAGCGTTGAAGAAACAGGTGGAGAGACCCAGTACTTC. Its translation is CSVEETGGETQYF.

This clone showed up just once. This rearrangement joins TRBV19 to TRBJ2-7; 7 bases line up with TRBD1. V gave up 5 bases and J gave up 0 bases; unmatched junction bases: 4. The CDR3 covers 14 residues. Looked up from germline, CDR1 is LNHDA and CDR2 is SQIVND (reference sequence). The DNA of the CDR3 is TGTGCCAGTAGTTCAGGGGACAGCTCCTACGAGCAGTACGTC. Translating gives CASSSGDSSYEQYV.

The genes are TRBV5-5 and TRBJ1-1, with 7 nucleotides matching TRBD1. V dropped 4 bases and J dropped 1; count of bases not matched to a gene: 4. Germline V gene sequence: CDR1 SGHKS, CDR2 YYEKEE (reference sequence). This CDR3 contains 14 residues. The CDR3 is CASSLRQGNTEAFF. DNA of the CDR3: TGTGCCAGCAGCCTTAGACAGGGGAACACTGAAGCTTTCTTT.

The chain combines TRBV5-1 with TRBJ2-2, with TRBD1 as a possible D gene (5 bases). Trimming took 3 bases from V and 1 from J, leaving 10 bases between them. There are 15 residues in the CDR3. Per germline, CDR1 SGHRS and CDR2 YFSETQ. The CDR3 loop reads CASSYDSQNTGELFF. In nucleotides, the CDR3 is TGCGCCAGCAGCTATGACAGTCAGAACACCGGGGAGCTGTTTTTT.

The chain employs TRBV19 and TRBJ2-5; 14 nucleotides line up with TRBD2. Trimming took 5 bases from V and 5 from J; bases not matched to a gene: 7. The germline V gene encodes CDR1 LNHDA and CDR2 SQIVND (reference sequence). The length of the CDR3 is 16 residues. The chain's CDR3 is CASSPWGLAGDETQYF. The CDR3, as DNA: TGTGCCAGTAGTCCTTGGGGACTAGCGGGAGATGAGACCCAGTACTTC.

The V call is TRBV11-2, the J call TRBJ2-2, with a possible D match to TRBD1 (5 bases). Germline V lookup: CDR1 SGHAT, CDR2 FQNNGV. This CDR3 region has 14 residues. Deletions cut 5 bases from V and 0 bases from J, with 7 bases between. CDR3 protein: CASSPRANTGELFF. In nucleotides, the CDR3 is TGTGCCAGCAGCCCCAGGGCGAACACCGGGGAGCTGTTTTTT.

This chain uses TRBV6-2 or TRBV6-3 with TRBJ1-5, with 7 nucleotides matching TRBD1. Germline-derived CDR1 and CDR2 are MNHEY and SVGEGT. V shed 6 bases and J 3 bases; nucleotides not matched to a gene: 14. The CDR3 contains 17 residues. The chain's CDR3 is CASSIETRQGDNQPQHF. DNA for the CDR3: TGTGCCAGCAGCATAGAGACAAGGCAGGGGGACAATCAGCCCCAGCATTTT.

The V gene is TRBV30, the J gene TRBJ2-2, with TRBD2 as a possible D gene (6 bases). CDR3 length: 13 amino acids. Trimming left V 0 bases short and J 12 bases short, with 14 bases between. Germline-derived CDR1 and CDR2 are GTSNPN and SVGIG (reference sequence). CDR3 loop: CAWSVRERMKLFF. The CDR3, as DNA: TGTGCCTGGAGTGTACGGGAGCGGATGAAGCTGTTTTTT.